This T cell receptor (beta chain) emerged from a study of radiotherapy plus CTLA-4 blockade in lung cancer (dated 2018 in TCRdb). Notes on the research overall: Objective responses were observed in 15% to 20% of enrolled patients, and disease control was achieved in 31%.

Overall results and qualifications from the work: TCR clones derived from tumors expanded in peripheral blood after treatment with radiotherapy and ipilimumab. Increased serum interferon-beta after radiation, together with early dynamic changes in blood T cell clones, were reported to be the strongest predictors of response.

For this clone: Its antigen is not yet known. Base qualities are missing; no much larger clone stands one base away.

The study evaluated CTLA-4 blockade (ipilimumab) given together with focal radiation therapy in patients who had chemo-refractory metastatic non-small-cell lung cancer. CDR1 and CDR2 are drawn from the germline V gene (reference sequence): GTSNPN, SVGIG. There are 14 amino acids in the CDR3, from cysteine to phenylalanine inclusive. Kept here is only the CDR3 DNA, which spans 42 bases and is read in frame from base 1. Trimming takes 4 bases from V and 1 base from J, and the germline ends sit 11 bases apart. Libraries were constructed by the immunoSEQ multiplex PCR assay. As stored in TCRdb, this immuneACCESS dataset retains in-frame rearrangements with V and J assigned. A fraction of the clones does not appear; measured against another copy, unresolved V genes explain less than half of the discrepancy, and the remainder lacks a known reason. Within this sample are around 100,000 clones, with approximately 77% of them counted one time only. The top ten constitute 2.5% to 3.5% of the sample.

The sample in question was peripheral blood, obtained from a patient treated with radiotherapy plus ipilimumab. This TCR derives from a human donor with non-small cell lung cancer that progressed on radiotherapy plus ipilimumab. Some clones in this sample may be carry-over from other donors' samples. This chain is built from TRBV30 and TRBJ1-5; no D segment can be confidently identified. At the DNA level, the sequence is TGTGCCTGGACCCCCCGGGCAAGCAATCAGCCCCAGCATTTT. Translation gives CAWTPRASNQPQHF.